These T cell receptor beta chains were read from a single sample in a study of cytomegalovirus exposure and HLA in healthy donors. The protocol was immunoSEQ multiplex PCR, while the TCRdb copy is restricted to in-frame clones and leaves out a portion. The sample shows over 100,000 clones, about three quarters of them seen only once. The specimen sequenced was PBMCs. These receptors originate from a female donor in good health and CMV-seropositive. CDR3s include the opening cysteine and the closing phenylalanine or tryptophan. Fields, in order: V gene, D gene, clone size, J gene, CDR3 protein, CDR3 DNA. The D gene is left open where the match is weak. The size entry is marked missing in some rows and otherwise reads once, few, many or a size class.

v_gene: TRBV11-2; d_gene: TRBD2; abundance: once; j_gene: TRBJ2-1; CDR3aa: CASSLDRFSGRANSYNEQFF; CDR3nt: TGTGCCAGCAGCTTAGATCGGTTTAGCGGGAGGGCCAACTCCTACAATGAGCAGTTCTTC
v_gene: TRBV18; d_gene: TRBD1; abundance: few; j_gene: TRBJ1-3; CDR3aa: CASSPQGAGNTIYF; CDR3nt: TGTGCCAGCTCACCACAGGGGGCCGGAAACACCATATATTTT
v_gene: TRBV6-1; d_gene: .; abundance: .; j_gene: TRBJ2-7; CDR3aa: CASTDYLYEQYF; CDR3nt: TGTGCCAGCACGGACTACCTTTACGAGCAGTACTTC
v_gene: TRBV2; d_gene: TRBD1; abundance: .; j_gene: TRBJ2-7; CDR3aa: CASSLDRGTDEQYF; CDR3nt: TGTGCCAGCAGTTTGGACAGGGGGACGGACGAGCAGTACTTC
v_gene: TRBV5-6; d_gene: TRBD1; abundance: .; j_gene: TRBJ1-2; CDR3aa: CASSLSGGLVYGYTF; CDR3nt: TGTGCCAGCAGCTTGTCAGGGGGCCTGGTCTATGGCTACACCTTC
v_gene: TRBV19; d_gene: TRBD2; abundance: .; j_gene: TRBJ2-3; CDR3aa: CASSTTRGSGRAHGDTQYF; CDR3nt: TGTGCCAGTAGTACGACGCGGGGTAGCGGGAGGGCCCACGGAGATACGCAGTATTTT
v_gene: TRBV5-4; d_gene: TRBD1; abundance: .; j_gene: TRBJ1-2; CDR3aa: CASSQDRARGYTF; CDR3nt: TGTGCCAGCAGCCAAGACAGGGCAAGGGGCTACACCTTC
v_gene: TRBV6-7; d_gene: .; abundance: .; j_gene: TRBJ2-7; CDR3aa: CASTRYEQYF; CDR3nt: TGTGCCAGCACCCGCTACGAGCAGTACTTC
v_gene: TRBV7-9; d_gene: .; abundance: .; j_gene: TRBJ1-1; CDR3aa: CASSFEGGRTEAFF; CDR3nt: TGTGCCAGCAGCTTCGAAGGAGGGAGGACTGAAGCTTTCTTT
v_gene: TRBV5-1; d_gene: TRBD2; abundance: .; j_gene: TRBJ2-1; CDR3aa: CASSPPVWRTSSYNEQFF; CDR3nt: TGCGCCAGCAGCCCACCGGTGTGGCGGACTAGCTCCTACAATGAGCAGTTCTTC
v_gene: TRBV5-1; d_gene: .; abundance: .; j_gene: TRBJ1-1; CDR3aa: CATSPGGDTEAFF; CDR3nt: TGCGCCACCTCACCCGGGGGTGACACTGAAGCTTTCTTT
v_gene: TRBV25-1; d_gene: .; abundance: .; j_gene: TRBJ2-3; CDR3aa: CASSVSADTQYF; CDR3nt: TGTGCCAGCAGTGTTAGCGCGGATACGCAGTATTTT
v_gene: TRBV5-6; d_gene: .; abundance: .; j_gene: TRBJ2-5; CDR3aa: CASSLSVTRATKTQYF; CDR3nt: TGTGCCAGCAGCTTGTCGGTGACTAGGGCGACAAAGACCCAGTACTTC